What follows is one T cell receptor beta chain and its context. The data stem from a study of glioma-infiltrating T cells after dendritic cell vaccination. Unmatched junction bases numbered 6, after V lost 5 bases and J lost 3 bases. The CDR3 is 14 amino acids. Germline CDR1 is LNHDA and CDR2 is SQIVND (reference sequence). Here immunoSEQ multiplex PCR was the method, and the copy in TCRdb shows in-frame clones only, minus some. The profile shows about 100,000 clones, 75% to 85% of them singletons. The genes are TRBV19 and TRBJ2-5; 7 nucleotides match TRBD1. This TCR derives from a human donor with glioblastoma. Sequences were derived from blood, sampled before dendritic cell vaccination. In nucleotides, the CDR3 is TGTGCCAGTAGTTTTCCGGGACAGAAAGAGACCCAGTACTTC. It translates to CASSFPGQKETQYF.